This T cell receptor (beta chain) was profiled in a study of beta chain features in type 1 diabetes. By share of the sample, this clone is medium-sized (0.01 to 0.1%). The antigen is not known. Germline V gene sequence: CDR1 LGHNA, CDR2 YNFKEQ. V dropped 4 bases and J dropped 2; count of bases not matched to a gene: 8. CDR3 length: 16 residues. Broader study findings: Using cDNA template may skew counts toward highly expressing activated cells. Relative to healthy donors, patients appeared to have naive, central memory and Treg TCRB repertoires that were more similar.

It was one heparinised blood draw, averaging about 0.12 L, that each donor gave. Of the isolated RNA, all was reverse transcribed, and so the sequenced material was expressed TCRB transcripts. An average roughly 3.3 million reads came from naive, central memory and regulatory T cell samples. TCRdb's copy holds only in-frame clones and misses some; the assay was immunoSEQ multiplex PCR. The data show 130,000 to 150,000 clones, with less than 8.5% seen just once and under 1.5% held by the top ten. The rearrangement joins TRBV4-2 to TRBJ2-7; 10 positions match TRBD1. This receptor was taken from a woman aged 25 to 39 in good health. Specimen: central memory CD4+ T cells from blood. CDR3 sequence reads: CASSPLGQGTTYEQYF. The CDR3 DNA follows: TGTGCCAGCAGCCCACTGGGACAGGGGACGACCTACGAGCAGTACTTC.